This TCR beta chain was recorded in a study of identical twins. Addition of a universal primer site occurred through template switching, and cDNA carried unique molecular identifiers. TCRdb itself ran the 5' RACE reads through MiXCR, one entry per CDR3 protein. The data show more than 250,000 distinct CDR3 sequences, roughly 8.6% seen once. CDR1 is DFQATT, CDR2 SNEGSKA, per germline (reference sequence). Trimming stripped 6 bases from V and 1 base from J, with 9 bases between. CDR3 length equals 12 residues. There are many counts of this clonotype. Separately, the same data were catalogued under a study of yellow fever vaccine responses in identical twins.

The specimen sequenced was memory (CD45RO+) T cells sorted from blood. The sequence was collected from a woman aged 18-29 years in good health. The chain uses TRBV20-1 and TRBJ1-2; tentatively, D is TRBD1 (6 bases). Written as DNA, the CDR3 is TGCAGTGCCTACAGGGATAACTATGGCTACACCTTC. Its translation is CSAYRDNYGYTF.